This paragraph covers one TCR beta chain sequence. The antigen is not known. Unique molecular identifiers were incorporated into the prepared TCRbeta library. Each CDR3 protein is one row after TCRdb ran MiXCR on the PCR reads. This table holds 600,000 to 800,000 distinct CDR3 sequences, roughly 13% found once. This sample stems from a study of T-cell reconstitution after alpha-beta-depleted transplantation in children. Study results and caveats: Fresh T-cell production supplied most of the T-cell counts and diversity seen one year after transplant. Reports say that about two months after transplant, the alpha-beta T cells came out of several hundred graft clones that had expanded. Certain patients had high TCRbeta diversity at day 60, and it came from recipient T cells and thymic progenitors that survived.

This CDR3 has 19 amino acids. With 3 bases clipped from V and 1 base from J, the junction kept 9 bases outside the gene matches. Looked up from germline, CDR1 is SGHRS and CDR2 is YFSETQ. The TCR originated in a girl aged 2 to 10 with congenital amegakaryocytic thrombocytopenia, due to receive a stem cell transplant. The material sequenced was PBMCs, taken before TCRalphabeta/CD19-depleted stem cell transplant. This chain links TRBV5-1 with TRBJ2-6; 11 bases are a match to TRBD2. The CDR3 DNA reads as TGCGCCAGCAGCTGGAATAGCGGGAGGGTAGGGTCTGGGGCCAACGTCCTGACTTTC. Translating gives CASSWNSGRVGSGANVLTF.